This T cell receptor (beta chain) was profiled in a study of control samples from healthy donors and cancer patients. V was shortened by 4 bases and J by 1 base, with 16 bases between the two germline ends. The CDR3 is 16 residues long. From germline, CDR1 is LGHDT and CDR2 YNNKEL (reference sequence). Measured with immunoSEQ multiplex PCR; TCRdb has only the in-frame clones, and not every one. The sample consists of over 150,000 clones, nearly 96% of them appearing once. The sample consisted of blood. The chain employs TRBV3-1 (or the pseudogene TRBV3-2) and TRBJ2-5, with D possibly TRBD1 on 6 matching bases. The sequence was obtained from a woman in her twenties or thirties in good health. The CDR3, as DNA: TGTGCCAGCAGCCCCTTTCGCCGGGACACCCAAGAGACCCAGTACTTC. Amino acids: CASSPFRRDTQETQYF.